These T cell receptor beta chains were read from a single sample in a study of T cell responses to AZD1222 COVID-19 vaccine. Libraries were prepared by immunoSEQ multiplex PCR; TCRdb keeps only in-frame clonotypes and omits some of them. The data hold 150,000 to 200,000 clones, with roughly nine tenths observed a single time. The specimen was peripheral blood, collected on day 0 of AZD1222 vaccination. The receptor source for this set is an adult in good health. The CDR3 runs from the conserved cysteine through the conserved F or W. The order of the fields is CDR3 DNA, CDR3 protein, V gene, D gene, J gene, clone size. D genes are given only for firm matches. Part of the rows lack a size; the others show once, few, many or a class for expanded clones.

CDR3nt: TGTGCCAGCGCAATAGGGGCCATGAACACTGAAGCTTTCTTT
CDR3aa: CASAIGAMNTEAFF
v_gene: TRBV6-6
d_gene: .
j_gene: TRBJ1-1
abundance: .

CDR3nt: TGCAGCGTTTTTTCTGGGGGTAGGGACTATGGCTACACCTTC
CDR3aa: CSVFSGGRDYGYTF
v_gene: TRBV29-1
d_gene: .
j_gene: TRBJ1-2
abundance: .

CDR3nt: TGTGCCATCAGTACGGCTAATGAAAAACTGTTTTTT
CDR3aa: CAISTANEKLFF
v_gene: TRBV10-3
d_gene: .
j_gene: TRBJ1-4
abundance: .

CDR3nt: TGTGCCAGCAGCCACACGGGCTCTGGGGCCAACGTCCTGACTTTC
CDR3aa: CASSHTGSGANVLTF
v_gene: TRBV16
d_gene: .
j_gene: TRBJ2-6
abundance: few

CDR3nt: TGCGCCAGCAGCTTGGAGAGGGGAGGCACTGAAGCTTTCTTT
CDR3aa: CASSLERGGTEAFF
v_gene: TRBV5-1
d_gene: .
j_gene: TRBJ1-1
abundance: .

CDR3nt: TGTGCCAGCAGCTCCGGACTAGGGAGCACCGGGGAGCTGTTTTTT
CDR3aa: CASSSGLGSTGELFF
v_gene: TRBV7-3
d_gene: TRBD2
j_gene: TRBJ2-2
abundance: .

CDR3nt: TGCGCCAGCAGCCCCGAGGACCGTATGAACACTGAAGCTTTCTTT
CDR3aa: CASSPEDRMNTEAFF
v_gene: TRBV5-1
d_gene: .
j_gene: TRBJ1-1
abundance: .

CDR3nt: TGTGCCAGCCTGAGGCCAAGGGTCACTGAAGCTTTCTTT
CDR3aa: CASLRPRVTEAFF
v_gene: TRBV28
d_gene: .
j_gene: TRBJ1-1
abundance: .

CDR3nt: TGTGCCAGCAGTGACCGACAGGGGGAAGCTTTCTTT
CDR3aa: CASSDRQGEAFF
v_gene: TRBV2
d_gene: TRBD1
j_gene: TRBJ1-1
abundance: .

CDR3nt: TGCGCCAGCAGCTTGGGCGACAGGAGGCGAAACACCATATATTTT
CDR3aa: CASSLGDRRRNTIYF
v_gene: TRBV5-1
d_gene: .
j_gene: TRBJ1-3
abundance: .

CDR3nt: TGTGCCAGCTCACCGGGGGCCCGATACGAGCAGTACTTC
CDR3aa: CASSPGARYEQYF
v_gene: TRBV18
d_gene: .
j_gene: TRBJ2-7
abundance: .

CDR3nt: TGCGCCAGCAGCGAAGATCCCGGGACCGACAATGAGCAGTTCTTC
CDR3aa: CASSEDPGTDNEQFF
v_gene: TRBV4-3
d_gene: .
j_gene: TRBJ2-1
abundance: once

CDR3nt: TGCGCCAGCAACAGGGGACAGGGGGCGCCCGGGGAGCTGTTTTTT
CDR3aa: CASNRGQGAPGELFF
v_gene: TRBV5-1
d_gene: TRBD1
j_gene: TRBJ2-2
abundance: .

CDR3nt: TGCGCCAGCAGCTTGACAGGGGGCTCCTACAATGAGCAGTTCTTC
CDR3aa: CASSLTGGSYNEQFF
v_gene: TRBV5-1
d_gene: TRBD1
j_gene: TRBJ2-1
abundance: .

CDR3nt: TGTGCCAGCTCAACTAGCGGGAGTGTCACCGGGGAGCTGTTTTTT
CDR3aa: CASSTSGSVTGELFF
v_gene: TRBV18
d_gene: TRBD2
j_gene: TRBJ2-2
abundance: .